This T cell receptor beta chain was captured by sequencing in a study of CD8 T cells in Susac syndrome. The V gene lost 6 bases and the J gene lost 9 bases, with 18 bases spanning the gap. CDR1 is SNHLY and CDR2 is FYNNEI in the germline V gene. The CDR3 is made up of 14 amino acids. The Susac syndrome patients fit the recently defined diagnostic criteria for definite or probable disease. Random hexamers were used to reverse transcribe about 0.45 to 1 ug of RNA. TCRdb redid the calling of the immunoSEQ multiplex PCR reads with MiXCR, one entry per CDR3 protein. This sample has around 100,000 distinct CDR3 sequences, with 95% found just once.

J is TRBJ2-1 and V is TRBV2, with D possibly matching TRBD2 (6 bases). What was sequenced was CD8+ T cells from PBMCs. This receptor was taken from a human donor with Susac syndrome. The CDR3: CASRVGRSEGEQFF. DNA of the CDR3: TGTGCCAGCAGGGTCGGACGGTCGGAGGGTGAGCAGTTCTTC. The variable domain in full, completed from reference TRBV2 and TRBJ2-1, reads EPEVTQTPSHQVTQMGQEVILRCVPISNHLYFYWYRQILGQKVEFLVSFYNNEISEKSEIFDDQFSVERPDGSNFTLKIRSTKLEDSAMYFCASRVGRSEGEQFFGPGTRLTVL.